Given below is one T cell receptor beta chain in context. Antigen: not known. The V gene's germline CDR1 is KGHDR and CDR2 SFDVKD. The CDR3 covers 12 residues. The V gene lost 7 bases and the J gene lost 2 bases, with 8 bases spanning the gap. The sample originates from a study of T cell repertoires in cytomegalovirus infection. Study background: Indications of both CMV infection and matching HLA type were provided by public TCR beta signatures. General study results and limits: HLA-C-restricted CMV-specific TCR beta clonotypes were dominant in the ex vivo response. Identification of carriers of CMV plus the relevant HLA was performed using cumulative public TCR beta family frequency.

TCRdb fed the reads into MiXCR, producing one record per CDR3 protein. The sample records hundreds of thousands of distinct CDR3 sequences, more than 8% being singletons. Sequenced sample: PBMCs. The chain recombines TRBV24-1 with TRBJ2-7, with TRBD1 as a possible D gene (5 bases). The clonotype comes from a human donor in good health (CMV status not recorded). Some clones in this sample may be carry-over from other donors' samples. The CDR3 spells CATRTAPYEQYF. CDR3 coding DNA: TGTGCCACCAGGACAGCACCCTACGAGCAGTACTTC.